This TCR beta chain was recovered during a study of memory CD4+ T cells and cytomegalovirus serostatus. Sequencing used immunoSEQ multiplex PCR; TCRdb keeps in-frame clones, though not all of them. Of about 50,000 clones listed, 77% are singletons. The sort gate was single viable CD3+CD4+CD8-CD45RO+ cells for memory CD4+ T cells. The specimen was memory CD4+ T cells from blood. The sequence came from an adult in good health and CMV-seronegative.

The CDR3 DNA sequence: TGTGCCAGCAGCCCTCCAACCCACCAAGAGACCCAGTACTTC. It specifies CASSPPTHQETQYF. The chain couples TRBV28 to TRBJ2-5; D gene unclear. Germline V CDR1 and CDR2: MDHEN, SYDVKM. Between the trimmed V and J ends, which lost 6 bases and 0 bases, there was a span of 11 bases. The CDR3 is 14 residues long.